The rows below give T cell receptor beta chains drawn from one sample of a study of T cell responses to AZD1222 COVID-19 vaccine. Sequencing used immunoSEQ multiplex PCR; TCRdb keeps in-frame clones, though not all of them. The sample consists of approximately 200,000 clones, roughly 92% of them appearing once. The specimen was peripheral blood, collected 28 days after the second AZD1222 dose. These receptor sequences come from an adult who received the AZD1222 COVID-19 vaccine. Each CDR3 is given with its conserved first and last residue. The D gene is left open where the match is weak. Clone size is stated in some rows and not others, as once, few, many or a class when expanded.

D	V	J	size	DNA	CDR3
.	TRBV6-5	TRBJ2-1	.	TGTGCCAGCCAACAGGGAGGCGGCAATGAGCAGTTCTTC	CASQQGGGNEQFF
.	TRBV6-5	TRBJ2-7	.	TGTGCCAGCAGCCAGGTGGGCCCTTCCGGGGGGCAGTACTTC	CASSQVGPSGGQYF
.	TRBV19	TRBJ2-7	few	TGTGCCAGTAGTATAGGTCCGGGTCCGCCCTACGAGCAGTACTTC	CASSIGPGPPYEQYF
.	TRBV13	TRBJ2-3	.	TGTGCCAGCAGCTTGACAGGCCACACAGATACGCAGTATTTT	CASSLTGHTDTQYF
TRBD1	TRBV7-2	TRBJ2-1	.	TGTGCCAGCAGCTTTAGACAGGGGGCCTACAATGAGCAGTTCTTC	CASSFRQGAYNEQFF
TRBD2	TRBV7-9	TRBJ2-3	.	TGTGCCAGCAGCCCCCCTGGGACTACCCCCACAGATACGCAGTATTTT	CASSPPGTTPTDTQYF
.	TRBV5-1	TRBJ1-1	.	TGCGCCAGCAAGCCTGGCACGAACACTGAAGCTTTCTTT	CASKPGTNTEAFF
TRBD1	TRBV30	TRBJ1-1	.	TGTGCCTGGAGAGACGACAGGGGCGCTGAAGCTTTCTTT	CAWRDDRGAEAFF
.	TRBV10-3	TRBJ1-2	.	TGTGCCATCGCCGGTGGCCACGGCTACACCTTC	CAIAGGHGYTF
.	TRBV5-1	TRBJ1-5	.	TGCGCCAGCAGCTTGGAGGGGGGGCTTCAGCCCCAGCATTTT	CASSLEGGLQPQHF
TRBD1	TRBV27	TRBJ1-2	.	TGTGCCAGCAGACGGACAGGGAAGACATACGGCTACACCTTC	CASRRTGKTYGYTF
TRBD1	TRBV24-1	TRBJ1-2	.	TGTGCCACCAGTGATTTGCCGCCGGGACAGGTCTACTATGGCTACACCTTC	CATSDLPPGQVYYGYTF
TRBD2	TRBV7-3	TRBJ2-7	once	TGTGCCAGCAGCTTCTCGGGGGGGACTCCCTTTTACGAGCAGTACTTC	CASSFSGGTPFYEQYF
TRBD1	TRBV19	TRBJ1-5	once	TGTGCCAGTAGCTTAGGACAGGGGAACAATCAGCCCCAGCATTTT	CASSLGQGNNQPQHF
.	TRBV6-5	TRBJ2-1	.	TGTGCCAGCAGGGGGACCTACAATGAGCAGTTCTTC	CASRGTYNEQFF